This T cell receptor (beta chain) was found in a study of technical replicates of blood from a few donors. TCRdb's table, derived via immunoSEQ multiplex PCR, lists solely in-frame clones and lacks some. The sample includes 70,000 to 75,000 clones, just under 95% of them seen just once. The CDR3 is 14 residues long. The V end was cut by 4 bases, the J end by 4 bases, with 14 bases between. Germline V lookup: CDR1 SGHDT, CDR2 YYEEEE. Sequenced sample: T cells isolated from PBMCs. V usage is TRBV5-6 and J usage is TRBJ2-5; tentatively, D is TRBD2 (5 bases). This clonotype originated in a human donor in good health. The CDR3 loop reads CASSPMTAGETQYF. As DNA, the CDR3 is TGTGCCAGCAGCCCAATGACGGCGGGAGAGACCCAGTACTTC. Combining the CDR3 with reference TRBV5-6 and TRBJ2-5 gives the whole variable domain DAGVTQSPTHLIKTRGQQVTLRCSPKSGHDTVSWYQQALGQGPQFIFQYYEEEERQRGNFPDRFSGHQFPNYSSELNVNALLLGDSALYLCASSPMTAGETQYFGPGTRLLVL.